These 21 T cell receptor beta chains originate from one sample sequenced in a study of PD-1 blockade in classical Hodgkin lymphoma. Assay used: immunoSEQ multiplex PCR; TCRdb lists only in-frame clones, some missing. The sample has around 57,000 clones; approximately 89% are singletons. Time point given: cycle 4 day 1 (C4D1), after 6 weeks of nivolumab. Autologous stem cell transplantation was followed by relapse in every patient, and brentuximab vedotin exposure varied. The sequencing used peripheral blood mononuclear cells (PBMCs), collected before the fourth cycle of nivolumab. Every receptor here comes from a human donor with classical Hodgkin lymphoma.

The chain has TRBV7-8 and TRBJ2-3; D is uncertain. The CDR3 length is 16 residues. Per germline, CDR1 SGHVS and CDR2 FQNEAQ. Trimming cost V 5 bases and J 0 bases, with 15 bases left between them. The CDR3 bases are TGTGCCAGCAGCCGGACGGTACGAACTAGCACAGATACGCAGTATTTT. This encodes CASSRTVRTSTDTQYF. Filled out from reference TRBV7-8 and TRBJ2-3, the complete variable domain reads GAGVSQSPRYKVAKRGQDVALRCDPISGHVSLFWYQQALGQGPEFLTYFQNEAQLDKSGLPSDRFFAERPEGSVSTLKIQRTQQEDSAVYLCASSRTVRTSTDTQYFGPGTRLTVL.

The chain carries TRBV6-5 and TRBJ1-1; a possible D gene is TRBD1 (6 bases). The germline V gene encodes CDR1 MNHEY and CDR2 SVGAGI. Trimming removed 4 bases at V and 5 bases at J, with 14 bases between. CDR3 length equals 14 residues. CDR3 nucleotides: TGTGCCAGCAGTTTCAAGGGGGTTCGGACTGAAGCTTTCTTT. Its translation: CASSFKGVRTEAFF.

This chain joins TRBV27 and TRBJ1-2; no definite D call. The ends were cut back, 2 bases at V and 0 bases at J, with 13 bases in the middle. The CDR3 contains 16 residues. Germline V gene sequence: CDR1 MNHEY, CDR2 SMNVEV (reference sequence). The CDR3 DNA reads TGTGCCAGCAGTTTAGATAGTTCCCAAGCTAACTATGGCTACACCTTC. This codes for CASSLDSSQANYGYTF.

The chain couples TRBV7-8 to TRBJ1-4; tentative D call: TRBD1 (5 bases). The CDR3 consists of 14 residues. V was clipped by 4 bases and J by 4 bases, with 10 bases between them. Per the germline V gene, CDR1 is SGHVS and CDR2 is FQNEAQ. The CDR3, as DNA: TGTGCCAGCAGCTCAGACAGTTATAATGAAAAACTGTTTTTT. Translating gives CASSSDSYNEKLFF.

The gene calls are TRBV5-1 and TRBJ2-2, with D perhaps TRBD1 (5 bases). The CDR3 contains 13 residues. Germline CDR1 is SGHRS and CDR2 is YFSETQ. The ends were cut back, 7 bases at V and 7 bases at J, with 14 bases in the middle. The CDR3 nucleotides read TGCGCCAGCGCCAGGGAATACAGCGGGGAGCTGTTTTTT. Translated: CASAREYSGELFF.

J is TRBJ2-3 and V is TRBV18; 7 bases map to TRBD2. Germline CDR1 is KGHSH and CDR2 is LQKENI. The junction had 8 bases not matched to a gene; V was cut back by 1 base and J by 10 bases. This CDR3 is 14 amino acids long. CDR3 region: CASSPLEWGGSQYF. Written as DNA, the CDR3 is TGTGCCAGCTCACCACTTGAGTGGGGAGGGTCGCAGTATTTT.

V and J are TRBV5-6 and TRBJ2-5, with 15 bases matching TRBD2. CDR1 and CDR2 from the germline V gene are SGHDT and YYEEEE. V gave up 4 bases and J gave up 2 bases; unmatched junction bases: 12. The length of the CDR3 is 19 residues. CDR3 amino acids: CASSPRTSGGAVPQETQYF. The CDR3 nucleotides are TGTGCCAGCAGCCCGAGGACTAGCGGGGGGGCCGTCCCTCAAGAGACCCAGTACTTC.

The chain combines TRBV7-2 with TRBJ2-7, with TRBD1 matching 8 bases. The CDR3 loop spans 14 amino acids. Germline V CDR1 and CDR2: SGHTA, FQGNSA. V lost 3 bases to trimming and J lost 3 bases; unmatched junction nucleotides: 4. The CDR3 bases are TGTGCCAGCAGCTTCAACAGGGGGAACTACGAGCAGTACTTC. Protein sequence: CASSFNRGNYEQYF.

This clone was detected only once. V gene TRBV7-9 combines with J gene TRBJ1-1; D is perhaps TRBD1 (6 bases). Germline CDR1 and CDR2: SEHNR and FQNEAQ (reference sequence). The CDR3 length is 17 residues. V was cut by 6 bases and J by 0 bases, with 20 bases left in between. CDR3 in DNA: TGTGCCAGCAGTAGGACCCTCGGCGGGACATTGAACACTGAAGCTTTCTTT. It translates to CASSRTLGGTLNTEAFF.

The CDR3: CTSSQPTGNNEQFF. CDR3 sequence (DNA): TGCACCAGCAGCCAGCCTACAGGGAACAATGAGCAGTTCTTC. J is TRBJ2-1 and V is TRBV1; the table's TRBD1 call for D was not verified on the DNA. TRBV1 is shown as a pseudogene. This CDR3 is 14 amino acids long.

The chain couples TRBV7-2 to TRBJ2-3; the D is unclear. The V gene lost 3 bases and the J gene lost 2 bases, with 9 bases spanning the gap. CDR1 SGHTA and CDR2 FQGNSA come from the germline V gene. This CDR3 contains 14 residues. The CDR3 protein is CASSLTGPTDTQYF. CDR3 nucleotide sequence: TGTGCCAGCAGCTTGACGGGCCCCACAGATACGCAGTATTTT.

The chain uses TRBV7-8 and TRBJ2-2; TRBD2 is a possible D gene (6 bases). This CDR3 is built from 14 residues. Trimming took 5 bases from V and 6 from J, leaving 13 bases between them. Germline lookup yields CDR1 SGHVS and CDR2 FQNEAQ. In DNA, the CDR3 is TGTGCCAGCAGCCATAGGAGGGCCGCCGGGGAGCTGTTTTTT. It yields the protein CASSHRRAAGELFF.

This chain uses TRBV28 with TRBJ2-7; D might be TRBD2 (6 bases). The ends were cut back, 7 bases at V and 3 bases at J, with 25 bases in the middle. The CDR3 totals 17 residues. Germline CDR1 and CDR2: MDHEN and SYDVKM. As DNA, the CDR3 is TGTGCCAGCACGGGCGGGGCGGCCGGGGGAGGAATCTACGAGCAGTACTTC. This encodes CASTGGAAGGGIYEQYF.

This chain connects TRBV6-6 to TRBJ2-1; D is uncertain. Between the trimmed V and J ends, which lost 4 bases and 3 bases, there was a span of 7 bases. The CDR3 has 13 amino acids. Germline CDR1 reads MNHNY; CDR2 reads SVGAGI (reference sequence). This CDR3 reads CASSSPGYNEQFF. The DNA for the CDR3 is TGTGCCAGCAGTTCCCCGGGCTACAATGAGCAGTTCTTC.

This clone is a singleton in its sample. The chain links TRBV18 to TRBJ2-1; TRBD1 matches 11 bases. After removal of 3 bases from V and 7 bases from J, the junction contained 8 bases not matched to a gene. The CDR3 consists of 16 residues. Germline CDR1 and CDR2: KGHSH and LQKENI. Here the CDR3 reads CASSPSGQGARNEQFF. Written as DNA, the CDR3 is TGTGCCAGCTCACCTTCAGGACAGGGGGCGCGGAATGAGCAGTTCTTC.

The chain joins TRBV29-1 to TRBJ2-5; D is uncertain. Germline V gene data show CDR1 as SQVTM and CDR2 as ANQGSEA. Trimming removed 2 bases at V and 1 base at J, with 14 bases between. The CDR3 is 15 amino acids. The CDR3 sequence: CSVESGRPSQETQYF. Written as DNA, the CDR3 is TGCAGCGTTGAATCCGGCCGGCCCTCCCAAGAGACCCAGTACTTC.

This clone was found a few times. This sequence joins TRBV27 and TRBJ2-5; TRBD1 agrees at 9 bases. V shed 3 bases, J shed 6 bases, and the junction held 5 bases outside the gene matches. The CDR3 has 14 amino acids. Germline CDR1 and CDR2: MNHEY and SMNVEV (reference sequence). The CDR3 sequence: CASSFTGGAKTQYF. CDR3 nucleotides: TGTGCCAGCAGTTTCACAGGGGGCGCGAAGACCCAGTACTTC.

This clone was seen once. The rearrangement joins TRBV28 to TRBJ2-7; the D is unclear. This CDR3 is 15 amino acids long. V dropped 5 bases and J dropped 0 bases, with 14 bases sitting between them. Germline CDR1 and CDR2: MDHEN and SYDVKM. The CDR3 reads CASSPRGRLSYEQYF. The CDR3 DNA follows: TGTGCCAGCAGTCCCCGTGGCAGGCTCTCCTACGAGCAGTACTTC.

The chain employs TRBV18 and TRBJ2-7; perhaps TRBD2 as D (5 bases). The CDR3 contains 13 residues. The germline gives CDR1 KGHSH, CDR2 LQKENI. Trimming stripped 4 bases from V and 3 bases from J, with 10 bases between. CDR3 loop: CASSLRGSYEQYF. The CDR3 DNA sequence: TGTGCCAGCTCACTTAGAGGGAGCTACGAGCAGTACTTC.

This clone was picked up one time. The junction departs from the called germline gene at one end, perhaps through a read error. The J gene is TRBJ2-3, the V gene TRBV27, with D possibly matching TRBD2 (5 bases). The length of the CDR3 is 13 residues. The germline gives CDR1 MNHEY, CDR2 SMNVEV (reference sequence). The CDR3: CASTLLGTDTQYF. The CDR3, as DNA: TGTGCCAGCACTTTACTAGGAACAGATACGCAGTATTTT.

The chain links TRBV4-2 to TRBJ2-7, with TRBD2 identical over 12 bases. In germline, CDR1 is LGHNA, CDR2 YNFKEQ. V shed 1 base and J 0 bases; nucleotides not matched to a gene: 7. This CDR3 region has 18 residues. CDR3 bases: TGTGCCAGCAGCCAAGCTAGGACTAGCGGGAAGAACTCCTACGAGCAGTACTTC. It is translated as CASSQARTSGKNSYEQYF.